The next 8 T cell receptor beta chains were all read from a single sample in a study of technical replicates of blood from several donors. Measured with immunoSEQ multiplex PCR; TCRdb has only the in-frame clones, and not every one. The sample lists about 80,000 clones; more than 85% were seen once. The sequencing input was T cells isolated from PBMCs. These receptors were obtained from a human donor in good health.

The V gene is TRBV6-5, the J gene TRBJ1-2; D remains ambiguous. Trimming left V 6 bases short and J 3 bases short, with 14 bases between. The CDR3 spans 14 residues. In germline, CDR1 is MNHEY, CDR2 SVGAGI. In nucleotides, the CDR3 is TGTGCCAGCAGCCGGGAAGGAGGCTACTATGGCTACACCTTC. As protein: CASSREGGYYGYTF.

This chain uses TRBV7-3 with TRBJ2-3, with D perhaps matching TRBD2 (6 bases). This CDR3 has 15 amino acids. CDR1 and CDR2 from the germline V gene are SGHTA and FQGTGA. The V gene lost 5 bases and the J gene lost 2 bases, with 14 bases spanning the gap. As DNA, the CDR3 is TGTGCCAGCAGCAAAAGCGGGTTCTCCACAGATACGCAGTATTTT. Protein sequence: CASSKSGFSTDTQYF.

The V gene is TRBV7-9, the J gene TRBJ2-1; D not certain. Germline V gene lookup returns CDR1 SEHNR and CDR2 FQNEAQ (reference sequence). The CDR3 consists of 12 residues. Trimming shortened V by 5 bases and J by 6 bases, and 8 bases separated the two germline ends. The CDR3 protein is CASSLDTNEQFF. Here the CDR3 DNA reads TGTGCCAGCAGCCTCGACACCAATGAGCAGTTCTTC. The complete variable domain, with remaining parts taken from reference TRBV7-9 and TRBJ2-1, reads DTGVSQNPRHKITKRGQNVTFRCDPISEHNRLYWYRQTLGQGPEFLTYFQNEAQLEKSRLLSDRFSAERPKGSFSTLEIQRTEQGDSAMYLCASSLDTNEQFFGPGTRLTVL.

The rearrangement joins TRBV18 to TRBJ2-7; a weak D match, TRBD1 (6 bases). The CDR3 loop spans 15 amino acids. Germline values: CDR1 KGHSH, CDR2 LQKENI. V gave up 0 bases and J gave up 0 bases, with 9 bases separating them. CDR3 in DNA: TGTGCCAGCTCACCACCGGACAGAATCTCCTACGAGCAGTACTTC. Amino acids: CASSPPDRISYEQYF.

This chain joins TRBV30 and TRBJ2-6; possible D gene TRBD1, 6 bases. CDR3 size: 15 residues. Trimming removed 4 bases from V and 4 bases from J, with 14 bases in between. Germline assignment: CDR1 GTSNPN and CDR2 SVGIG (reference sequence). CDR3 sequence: CAWNRDMAGANVLTF. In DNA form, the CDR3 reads TGTGCCTGGAACAGGGATATGGCAGGGGCCAACGTCCTGACTTTC. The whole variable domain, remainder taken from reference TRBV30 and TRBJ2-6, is SQTIHQWPATLVQPVGSPLSLECTVEGTSNPNLYWYRQAAGRGLQLLFYSVGIGQISSEVPQNLSASRPQDRQFILSSKKLLLSDSGFYLCAWNRDMAGANVLTFGAGSRLTVL.

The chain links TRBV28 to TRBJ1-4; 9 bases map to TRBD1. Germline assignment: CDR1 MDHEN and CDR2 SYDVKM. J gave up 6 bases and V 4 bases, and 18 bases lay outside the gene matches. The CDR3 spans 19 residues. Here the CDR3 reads CASSSPTGGDVDMDEKLFF. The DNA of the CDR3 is TGTGCCAGCAGTTCCCCCACAGGGGGCGACGTAGATATGGATGAAAAACTGTTTTTT.

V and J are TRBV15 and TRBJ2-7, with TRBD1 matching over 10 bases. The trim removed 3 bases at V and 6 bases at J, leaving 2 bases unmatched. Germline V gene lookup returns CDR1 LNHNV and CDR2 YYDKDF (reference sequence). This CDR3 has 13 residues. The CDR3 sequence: CATSRGQGREQYF. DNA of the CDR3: TGTGCCACCAGCAGGGGACAGGGGCGCGAGCAGTACTTC.

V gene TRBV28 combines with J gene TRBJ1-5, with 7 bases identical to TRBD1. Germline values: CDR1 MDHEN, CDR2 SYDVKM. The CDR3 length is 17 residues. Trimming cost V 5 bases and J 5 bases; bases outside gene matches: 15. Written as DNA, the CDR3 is TGTGCCAGCAGTGCCGATTTCCGACAGGGCGGGTATCAGCCCCAGCATTTT. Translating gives CASSADFRQGGYQPQHF.